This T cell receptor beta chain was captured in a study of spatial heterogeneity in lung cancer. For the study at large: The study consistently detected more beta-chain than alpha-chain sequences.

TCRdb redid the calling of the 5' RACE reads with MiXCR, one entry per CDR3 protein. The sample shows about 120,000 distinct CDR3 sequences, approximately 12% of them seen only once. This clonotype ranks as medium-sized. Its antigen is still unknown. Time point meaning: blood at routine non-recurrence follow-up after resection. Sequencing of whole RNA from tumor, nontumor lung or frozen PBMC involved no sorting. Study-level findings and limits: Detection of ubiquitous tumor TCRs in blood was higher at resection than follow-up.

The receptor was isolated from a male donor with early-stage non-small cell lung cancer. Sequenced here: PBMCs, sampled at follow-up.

CDR3 sequence reads: CSVDPSGGAGDTQYF. The CDR3 DNA is TGCAGCGTCGACCCTAGCGGGGGGGCCGGGGATACGCAGTATTTT. This sequence joins TRBV29-1 and TRBJ2-3, with TRBD2 identical over 12 bases. V lost 6 bases and J lost 6; bases outside the gene matches: 10. Germline V CDR1 and CDR2: SQVTM, ANQGSEA. CDR3 length equals 15 residues.